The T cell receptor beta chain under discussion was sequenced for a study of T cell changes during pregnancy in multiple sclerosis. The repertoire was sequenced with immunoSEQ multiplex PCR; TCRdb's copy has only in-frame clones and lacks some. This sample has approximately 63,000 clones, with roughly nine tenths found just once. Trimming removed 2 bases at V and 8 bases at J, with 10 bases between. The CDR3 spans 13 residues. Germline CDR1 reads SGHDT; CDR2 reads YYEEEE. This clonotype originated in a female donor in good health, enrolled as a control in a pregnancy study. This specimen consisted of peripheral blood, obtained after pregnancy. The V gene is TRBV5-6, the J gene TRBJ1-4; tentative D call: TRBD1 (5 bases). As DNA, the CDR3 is TGTGCCAGCAGCTTACCGACAGTCGAAAAACTGTTTTTT. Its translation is CASSLPTVEKLFF.